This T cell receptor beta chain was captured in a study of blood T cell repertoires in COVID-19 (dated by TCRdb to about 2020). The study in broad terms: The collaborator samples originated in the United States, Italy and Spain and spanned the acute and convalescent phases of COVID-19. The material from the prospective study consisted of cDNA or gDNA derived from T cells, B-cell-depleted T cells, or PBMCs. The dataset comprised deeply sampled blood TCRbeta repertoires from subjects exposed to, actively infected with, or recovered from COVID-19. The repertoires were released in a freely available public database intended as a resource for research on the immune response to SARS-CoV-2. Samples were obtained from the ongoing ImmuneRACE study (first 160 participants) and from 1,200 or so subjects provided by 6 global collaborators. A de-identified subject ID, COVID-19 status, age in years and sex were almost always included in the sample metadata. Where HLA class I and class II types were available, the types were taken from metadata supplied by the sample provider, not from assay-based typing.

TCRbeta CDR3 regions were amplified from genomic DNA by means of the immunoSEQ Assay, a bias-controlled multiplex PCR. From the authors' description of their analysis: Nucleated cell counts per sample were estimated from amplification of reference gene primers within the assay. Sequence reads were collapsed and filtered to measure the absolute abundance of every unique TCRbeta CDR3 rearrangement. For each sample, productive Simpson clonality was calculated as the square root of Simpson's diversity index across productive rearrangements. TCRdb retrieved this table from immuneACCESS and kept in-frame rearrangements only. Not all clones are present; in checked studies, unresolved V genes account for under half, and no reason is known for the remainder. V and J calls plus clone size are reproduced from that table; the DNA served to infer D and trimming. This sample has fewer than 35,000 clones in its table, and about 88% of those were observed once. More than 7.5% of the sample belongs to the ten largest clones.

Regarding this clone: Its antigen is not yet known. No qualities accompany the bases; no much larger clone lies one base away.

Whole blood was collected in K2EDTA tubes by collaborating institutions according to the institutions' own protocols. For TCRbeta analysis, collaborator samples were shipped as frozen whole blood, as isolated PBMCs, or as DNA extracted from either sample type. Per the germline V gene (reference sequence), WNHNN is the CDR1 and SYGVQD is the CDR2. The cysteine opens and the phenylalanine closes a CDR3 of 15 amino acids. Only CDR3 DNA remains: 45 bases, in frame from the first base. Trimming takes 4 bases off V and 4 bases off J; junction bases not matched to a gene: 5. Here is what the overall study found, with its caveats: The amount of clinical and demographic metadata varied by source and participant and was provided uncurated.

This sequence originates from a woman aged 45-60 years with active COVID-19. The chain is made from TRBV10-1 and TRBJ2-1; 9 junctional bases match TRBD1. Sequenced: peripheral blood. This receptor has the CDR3 CASSVAGTGYNEQFF. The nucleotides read TGCGCCAGCAGTGTTGCCGGGACAGGGTACAATGAGCAGTTCTTC.